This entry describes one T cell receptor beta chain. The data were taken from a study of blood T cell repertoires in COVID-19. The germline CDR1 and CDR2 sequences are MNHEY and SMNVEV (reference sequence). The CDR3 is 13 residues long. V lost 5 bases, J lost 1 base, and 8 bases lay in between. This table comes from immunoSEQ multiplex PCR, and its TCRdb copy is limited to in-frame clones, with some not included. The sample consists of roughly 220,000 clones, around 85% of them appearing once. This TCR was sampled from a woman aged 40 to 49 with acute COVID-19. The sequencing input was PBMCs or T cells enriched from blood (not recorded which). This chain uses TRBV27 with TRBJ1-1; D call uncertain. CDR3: CASSTTPNTEAFF. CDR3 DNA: TGTGCCAGCAGTACTACTCCGAACACTGAAGCTTTCTTT.